The entry below gives a single T cell receptor beta chain sequence along with its context. The antigen remains undetermined. Reprocessing the 5' RACE reads, TCRdb reports a single entry for every CDR3 protein and omits DNA. The listing records under 130,000 distinct CDR3 sequences. The data originate from a study of monozygotic twins with inflammatory bowel disease. Study outcomes and limitations: Support for a single strong signal or clonotype associated with IBD was absent. Repertoires of patients may have been made more variable by differing immunosuppressive treatments.

This CDR3 contains 13 residues. Germline V gene lookup returns CDR1 GTSNPN and CDR2 SVGIG (reference sequence). The J gene is TRBJ2-7, the V gene TRBV30; as DNA is missing, the TRBD2 call by TCRdb cannot be tested. The source of this sequence is a human donor with ulcerative colitis or Crohn's disease, or a healthy co-twin of an affected twin (not recorded which). Sequencing was performed on blood. CDR3: CAWSRGSLSEQYF.